The 11 T cell receptor beta chains presented below share a single source sample, sequenced in a study of T cells in Graves' hyperthyroidism and ophthalmopathy. From RNA transcripts, TCR beta CDR3 regions were amplified. The study used the HTBI primer set for a first-round RT-PCR of the TCR CDR3. TCRdb used MiXCR to reprocess the multiplex PCR reads, holding one entry per CDR3 protein. The data contain roughly 700,000 distinct CDR3 sequences, 14% of them singletons. Sequencing was carried out using blood. The receptors shown here come from a woman under 30 with Graves' hyperthyroidism.

This clonotype was seen ten or more times. The J gene is TRBJ2-7, the V gene TRBV20-1; maybe TRBD1 (6 bases). CDR1 and CDR2 (germline): DFQATT, SNEGSKA (reference sequence). The CDR3 length is 14 residues. The ends were cut back, 6 bases at V and 6 bases at J, with 21 bases in the middle. The CDR3: CSASLGHPVGEQYF. The CDR3 DNA reads as TGCAGTGCCTCCCTGGGACACCCGGTGGGCGAGCAGTACTTC.

Ten or more counts support this clonotype. The J gene is TRBJ2-7, the V gene TRBV7-9, with D maybe TRBD1 (6 bases). This CDR3 spans 11 amino acids. The ends were cut back, 6 bases at V and 5 bases at J, with 8 bases in the middle. CDR1 is SEHNR and CDR2 is FQNEAQ in the germline V gene (reference sequence). The CDR3 DNA reads TGTGCCAGCAGGGCAGGGGACGAGCAGTACTTC. Protein product: CASRAGDEQYF.

The chain combines TRBV5-5 with TRBJ1-5; 10 positions agree with TRBD1. After removal of 3 bases from V and 4 bases from J, the junction contained 7 bases not matched to a gene. The CDR3 covers 16 residues. Germline V gives CDR1 SGHKS, CDR2 YYEKEE (reference sequence). The CDR3 region is CASSSVPGQGNQPQHF. As DNA, the CDR3 is TGTGCCAGCAGCTCCGTCCCGGGACAGGGGAATCAGCCCCAGCATTTT.

This clonotype was found a few times. The chain has TRBV30 and TRBJ1-5; a weak D match, TRBD1 (5 bases). Germline CDR1 is GTSNPN and CDR2 is SVGIG (reference sequence). V was cut by 0 bases and J by 9 bases, with 9 bases left in between. The CDR3 is 12 residues long. The CDR3, as DNA: TGTGCCTGGAGTGTACTTGGGGGGCCCCAGCATTTT. Its translation: CAWSVLGGPQHF. The variable domain in full, completed from reference TRBV30 and TRBJ1-5, reads SQTIHQWPATLVQPVGSPLSLECTVEGTSNPNLYWYRQAAGRGLQLLFYSVGIGQISSEVPQNLSASRPQDRQFILSSKKLLLSDSGFYLCAWSVLGGPQHFGDGTRLSIL.

The table lists this clonotype with a few counts. This chain uses TRBV7-8 with TRBJ1-1; weak D call: TRBD1 (6 bases). V was cut by 5 bases and J by 4 bases, with 17 bases left in between. CDR1 and CDR2 from the germline V gene are SGHVS and FQNEAQ. This CDR3 is 15 amino acids long. The CDR3 here is CASSQGVGGLTEAFF. In DNA, the CDR3 is TGTGCCAGCAGCCAAGGCGTCGGGGGCCTCACTGAAGCTTTCTTT.

This clonotype has a count of ten or more. CDR3 loop: CASRSGGLRSLYF. DNA of the CDR3: TGTGCCAGCAGATCGGGGGGCTTGAGGTCCTTGTACTTC. The genes are TRBV6-1 and TRBJ2-7, with a possible D match to TRBD2 (7 bases). Trimming cost V 6 bases and J 12 bases, with 21 bases left between them. The length of the CDR3 is 13 residues. Germline V gives CDR1 MNHNS, CDR2 SASEGT.

This clonotype was detected ten times or more. The gene calls are TRBV5-1 and TRBJ2-5, with D possibly being TRBD1 or TRBD2 (5 bases each). The V gene's germline CDR1 is SGHRS and CDR2 YFSETQ. V lost 2 bases and J lost 0, with 14 bases in between. This CDR3 spans 16 amino acids. CDR3 in amino acids: CASSLPGTGHQETQYF. The CDR3 DNA follows: TGCGCCAGCAGCTTACCCGGGACGGGGCACCAAGAGACCCAGTACTTC.

This chain connects TRBV5-1 to TRBJ1-5; D unresolved. Germline V gene data show CDR1 as SGHRS and CDR2 as YFSETQ. Trimming took off 7 bases at V and 7 bases at J, with 12 bases between the two ends. CDR3 length: 12 amino acids. This CDR3 is CASFLGNQPQHF. In nucleotides, the CDR3 is TGCGCCAGCTTTCTGGGGAACCAGCCCCAGCATTTT. Full variable domain (remainder filled in from reference TRBV5-1 and TRBJ1-5): KAGVTQTPRYLIKTRGQQVTLSCSPISGHRSVSWYQQTPGQGLQFLFEYFSETQRNKGNFPGRFSGRQFSNSRSEMNVSTLELGDSALYLCASFLGNQPQHFGDGTRLSIL.

V is TRBV20-1 and J is TRBJ2-7; D remains ambiguous. The CDR3 has 14 residues. In germline, CDR1 is DFQATT, CDR2 SNEGSKA (reference sequence). Trimming shortened V by 3 bases and J by 0 bases, and 12 bases separated the two germline ends. DNA of the CDR3: TGCAGTGCTAGGTACGTCCCGAGCTCCTACGAGCAGTACTTC. It is translated as CSARYVPSSYEQYF.

In its sample, this clonotype was seen many times. CDR3: CASSSTGTGRAFF. CDR3 sequence (DNA): TGTGCCAGCAGTTCCACCGGGACAGGGAGAGCTTTCTTT. V gene TRBV28 combines with J gene TRBJ1-1; TRBD1 matches 9 bases. J lost 10 bases, V lost 4 bases, and 7 bases had no gene match. This CDR3 region has 13 residues. From germline, CDR1 is MDHEN and CDR2 SYDVKM. The full variable domain, its missing parts supplied by reference TRBV28 and TRBJ1-1, is DVKVTQSSRYLVKRTGEKVFLECVQDMDHENMFWYRQDPGLGLRLIYFSYDVKMKEKGDIPEGYSVSREKKERFSLILESASTNQTSMYLCASSSTGTGRAFFGQGTRLTVV.

This clonotype turned up a few times. One junction end disagrees with the germline gene, perhaps due to a read error. This chain joins TRBV12-3 or TRBV12-4 and TRBJ2-7, with TRBD2 matching 7 bases. The CDR3 contains 13 residues. CDR3 protein: CASTLGGRNEQYF. CDR3 DNA: TGTGCCAGCACTTTAGGCGGGAGAAACGAGCAGTACTTC.